The 10 T cell receptor beta chains below all came from one sample that was sequenced in a study of T cell repertoires in cytomegalovirus infection. TCRdb independently ran MiXCR on the reads; one entry per CDR3 protein. The data show about 440,000 distinct CDR3 sequences, approximately 33% seen once. The sample comprised PBMCs. These receptors were obtained from a human donor in good health (CMV status not recorded). Some clones in this sample may be carry-over from other donors' samples.

This clonotype was observed many times. The rearrangement joins TRBV4-3 to TRBJ2-3; no definite D call. The V and J ends lost 0 bases and 0 bases respectively, with 10 bases between them. CDR1 LGHNA and CDR2 YSLEER come from the germline V gene. The CDR3 has 16 amino acids. Written as DNA, the CDR3 is TGCGCCAGCAGCCAAGACGAGTCCCCTAGCACAGATACGCAGTATTTT. It translates to CASSQDESPSTDTQYF.

This chain joins TRBV7-9 and TRBJ1-2, with TRBD1 matching over 7 bases. The CDR3 has 14 amino acids. The trim removed 4 bases at V and 1 base at J, leaving 3 bases unmatched. Germline V CDR1 and CDR2: SEHNR, FQNEAQ (reference sequence). The CDR3 DNA reads as TGTGCCAGCAGCTGGCGGGACAGTAACTATGGCTACACCTTC. Translation: CASSWRDSNYGYTF.

This chain uses TRBV6-1 with TRBJ1-4; 8 nucleotides align to TRBD1. This CDR3 region has 16 residues. V gave up 2 bases and J gave up 5 bases; unmatched junction bases: 7. Germline CDR1 and CDR2: MNHNS and SASEGT. CDR3 in amino acids: CASSEPSGGGNEKLFF. The CDR3 bases are TGTGCCAGCAGTGAACCATCAGGGGGCGGAAATGAAAAACTGTTTTTT.

The sample holds a few counts of this clonotype. The CDR3 DNA reads TGTGCCAGCAGTTTCGGGCATCCGGATGAAAAACTGTTTTTT. It translates to CASSFGHPDEKLFF. The rearrangement joins TRBV12-3 or TRBV12-4 to TRBJ1-4; D remains ambiguous. Trimming stripped 3 bases from V and 6 bases from J, with 11 bases between. This CDR3 contains 14 residues.

This clonotype was detected a few times. The rearrangement uses TRBV5-6 and TRBJ2-1, with D maybe TRBD2 (7 bases). Germline V gene data show CDR1 as SGHDT and CDR2 as YYEEEE. V was trimmed by 2 bases and J by 4 bases, leaving 10 bases between them. This CDR3 spans 14 amino acids. In nucleotides, the CDR3 is TGTGCCAGCAGCTTCGCGGGGGCGTACAATGAGCAGTTCTTC. Protein: CASSFAGAYNEQFF.

With respect to this clonotype: This may be a read error, as it is one base from a much larger clone. This likely comes from a read error, as the CDR3 has no conserved phenylalanine or tryptophan at its end. V usage is TRBV7-9 and J usage is TRBJ1-2; 8 bases are a match to TRBD1. After removal of 5 bases from V and 8 bases from J, the junction contained 10 bases not matched to a gene. Germline V lookup: CDR1 SEHNR, CDR2 FQNEAQ (reference sequence). The CDR3 loop spans 14 amino acids. The CDR3 spells CASSLPGQGGGYTY. For the CDR3, the DNA is TGTGCCAGCAGCCTACCAGGACAGGGTGGCGGCTACACCTAC.

The chain couples TRBV6-2 or TRBV6-3 to TRBJ2-5, with TRBD2 identical over 11 bases. Germline CDR1 is MNHEY and CDR2 is SVGEGT. The ends lost 3 bases at V and 1 base at J; junction bases unmatched: 4. The CDR3 totals 16 residues. The CDR3 sequence: CASSYSLAGGQETQYF. The CDR3 bases are TGTGCCAGCAGTTATAGCCTAGCGGGGGGCCAAGAGACCCAGTACTTC.

The CDR3 DNA reads as TGTGCCAGCAGTCTTACAGGGCTCTCCTACAATGAGCAGTTCTTC. This encodes CASSLTGLSYNEQFF. The rearrangement joins TRBV12-3 or TRBV12-4 to TRBJ2-1, with a weak D call TRBD1 (6 bases). There are 15 residues in the CDR3. V lost 5 bases to trimming and J lost 0 bases, with 11 bases between them.

In its sample, this clonotype was seen many times. The V and J genes are TRBV4-3 and TRBJ1-5; 12 bases line up with TRBD1. The CDR3 runs 16 residues. J was trimmed by 2 bases and V by 3 bases; bases with no gene match: 2. Germline CDR1 LGHNA, CDR2 YSLEER. The CDR3 bases are TGCGCCAGCAGCCAGGGGACAGGGGGCGGCAATCAGCCCCAGCATTTT. Encoded protein: CASSQGTGGGNQPQHF.

The chain carries TRBV7-6 and TRBJ2-3; the D gene is possibly TRBD2 (5 bases). Trimming removed 6 bases from V and 1 base from J, with 20 bases in between. CDR1 and CDR2 (germline): SGHVS, FNYEAQ. The CDR3 is 17 residues long. CDR3 residues: CASSTGLPLGGTDTQYF. The CDR3 region has the DNA TGTGCCAGCAGTACCGGACTGCCCTTGGGAGGCACAGATACGCAGTATTTT.